A selection of T cell receptor beta chains follows, all from one sample in a study of beta chain features in type 1 diabetes. Libraries were prepared by immunoSEQ multiplex PCR; TCRdb keeps only in-frame clonotypes and omits some of them. The sample consists of hundreds of thousands of clones, 13% of them appearing once. Sequencing input: naive CD4+ T cells from blood. These receptors all come from a man between 18 and 35 years old with type 1 diabetes. Both conserved end residues are part of each CDR3. D genes are given only for firm matches. Rows give clone size only sometimes, using once, few, many, or a class for an expanded clone.

j_call d_call v_call clone_size cdr3_nt cdr3_aa
TRBJ2-5 NA TRBV27 NA TGTGCCAGCATTACGGCTCTTGACAATGAGCAGTACTTC CASITALDNEQYF
TRBJ2-7 NA TRBV20-1 few TGCAGTGCTACTTTAAGTACCGAGCAGTACTTC CSATLSTEQYF
TRBJ1-1 TRBD1 TRBV30 NA TGTGCCTGGAAGGGACAGGGGGGGAACACTGAAGCTTTCTTT CAWKGQGGNTEAFF
TRBJ2-2 NA TRBV7-7 NA TGTGCTAGCAGCTTTGGGGAGCCTATAGCCGGGGAGCTGTTTTTT CASSFGEPIAGELFF
TRBJ2-7 NA TRBV27 NA TGTGCCAGCAGTATAGGCCACTGGACAGCGGAGCAGTACTTC CASSIGHWTAEQYF
TRBJ2-5 NA TRBV30 few TGTGCTTATGGAGGGGGGCAGTCCCTGTCTGAGACCCAGTACTTC CAYGGGQSLSETQYF
TRBJ2-5 NA TRBV12-5 few TGTGCTAGTGGTTTGGAGGGAGAGACCCAGTACTTC CASGLEGETQYF
TRBJ2-7 NA TRBV7-2 NA TGTGCCAGCAGCTTAGGTGCCAGGGCCCACGAGCAGTACTTC CASSLGARAHEQYF
TRBJ2-3 TRBD2 TRBV10-3 NA TGTGCCATCAATTCGGGGGGGTCCTATACGCAGTATTTT CAINSGGSYTQYF
TRBJ2-6 NA TRBV7-3 NA TGTGCCAGCAAGGAGGGGGCGGCCAACGTCCTGACTTTC CASKEGAANVLTF
TRBJ2-3 NA TRBV5-1 few TGCGCCAGCAGCTTGAGAGGGGTAGGCACAGATACGCAGTATTTT CASSLRGVGTDTQYF
TRBJ1-1 NA TRBV30 few TGTGCCTGGGATCGGGTTAGGTACGGAGTCGGTGAAGCTTTCTTT CAWDRVRYGVGEAFF
TRBJ2-3 NA TRBV30 few TGTGCCTGGAGTCGGGTCAGAGTCACAGATACGCAGTATTTT CAWSRVRVTDTQYF
TRBJ2-1 NA TRBV7-2 many TGTGCCAGCAGCCCCGGGACCGACAATGAGCAGTTCTTC CASSPGTDNEQFF
TRBJ1-1 TRBD1 TRBV30 few TGTGCCTGGGACCCGGGACAGGGGGCTGAAGCTTTCTTT CAWDPGQGAEAFF
TRBJ1-2 NA TRBV6-5 NA TGTGCCAGCAGTTACACAGACACGGCCCCCAATGGCTACACCTTC CASSYTDTAPNGYTF
TRBJ2-5 NA TRBV6-4 few TGTGCCAGCAGCAGACTCGTCCTCCAAGAGACCCAGTACTTC CASSRLVLQETQYF
TRBJ2-1 NA TRBV9 NA TGTGCCAGCAGCGTCCTGGGCTTTGGTAATGAGCAGTTCTTC CASSVLGFGNEQFF
TRBJ2-5 NA TRBV6-5 NA TGTGCCAGCAGTTACTCCCGCACAGGGGAGACCCAGTACTTC CASSYSRTGETQYF
TRBJ1-2 NA TRBV7-9 NA TGTGCCAGCAGTCGGACGGGAGCCTATGGCTACACCTTC CASSRTGAYGYTF
TRBJ2-1 NA TRBV19 NA TGTGCCAGTAAGGATAGCCTGCTGGATGAGCAGTTCTTC CASKDSLLDEQFF
TRBJ1-1 TRBD1 TRBV7-3 NA TGTGCCAGCAGCCGTATTCATGGACAGGGGAACACTGAAGCTTTCTTT CASSRIHGQGNTEAFF
TRBJ2-3 TRBD1 TRBV30 NA TGTGCCTGGAGTGGAATTGGACAGGGGGCATCTAGCACAGATACGCAGTATTTT CAWSGIGQGASSTDTQYF
TRBJ2-2 NA TRBV25-1 few TGTGCCAGCAGTGAAGGAAGGAGGGCCATTAACACCGGGGAGCTGTTTTTT CASSEGRRAINTGELFF
TRBJ2-1 TRBD2 TRBV5-1 NA TGCGCCAGCAGCCCGGGACTAGCGGGGGCCTACAATGAGCAGTTCTTC CASSPGLAGAYNEQFF
TRBJ1-5 NA TRBV30 NA TGTGCCTGGGGAGCAGGGGCGCGCAATCAGCCCCAGCATTTT CAWGAGARNQPQHF
TRBJ1-1 NA TRBV15 few TGTGCCACCAGCAGAGATCGGGGCATAAACACTGAAGCTTTCTTT CATSRDRGINTEAFF
TRBJ1-2 NA TRBV18 NA TGTGCCAGCTCACCCCTGGTGGAGGGTGACGGCTACACCTTC CASSPLVEGDGYTF
TRBJ2-5 NA TRBV7-9 NA TGTGCCAGCAGCCCTCCGTCGGGTCAAGAGACCCAGTACTTC CASSPPSGQETQYF
TRBJ1-5 NA TRBV30 NA TGTGCCTGGAGCAACAGGGAATATCAGCCCCAGCATTTT CAWSNREYQPQHF
TRBJ2-2 NA TRBV5-4 NA TGTGCCAGCAGCTTGGGGACCCACACCGGGGAGCTGTTTTTT CASSLGTHTGELFF
TRBJ1-2 TRBD1 TRBV6-6 NA TGTGCCAGCAGTTCCTCGGACAGGACGGGCTATGGCTACACCTTC CASSSSDRTGYGYTF
TRBJ2-5 TRBD1 TRBV4-1 few TGCGCCAGCCGCTTGGGGACAGGGAGAAGGGAGACCCAGTACTTC CASRLGTGRRETQYF
TRBJ2-3 TRBD1 TRBV27 NA TGTGCCAGCAGTTTATCACAGGGGGCGAGGACAGATACGCAGTATTTT CASSLSQGARTDTQYF
TRBJ2-6 NA TRBV18 NA TGTGCCAGCTCACCACGGGGGTCCGGGGCCAACGTCCTGACTTTC CASSPRGSGANVLTF
TRBJ2-3 TRBD2 TRBV6-6 NA TGTGCCAGCAGTTGGACTAGTCACAGCACAGATACGCAGTATTTT CASSWTSHSTDTQYF
TRBJ1-6 NA TRBV13 few TGTGCCAGCAGCTCCCGTGGAGAGTTTGAGTCACCCCTCCACTTT CASSSRGEFESPLHF
TRBJ1-4 NA TRBV25-1 NA TGTGCCAGCACCACCAATACAGGGACGGGAAAACTGTTTTTT CASTTNTGTGKLFF
TRBJ2-5 NA TRBV9 few TGTGCCAGCAGCCCTCCCACGGGGGCCCCAAGAGAAGAGACCCAGTACTTC CASSPPTGAPREETQYF
TRBJ2-5 TRBD2 TRBV7-2 few TGTGCCAGCAGCCCTTCTGGACTAGCGGGGGCGGAGACCCAGTACTTC CASSPSGLAGAETQYF
TRBJ2-1 NA TRBV30 NA TGTGCCTGGGAACGGAGAAGAGATAATGAGCAGTTCTTC CAWERRRDNEQFF
TRBJ1-1 NA TRBV7-9 few TGTGCCAGCAGCTTAGCTTCGATGAACACTGAAGCTTTCTTT CASSLASMNTEAFF
TRBJ2-1 NA TRBV9 few TGTGCCAGCAGCGTCAGCTCCAATGAGCAGTTCTTC CASSVSSNEQFF
TRBJ2-3 NA TRBV5-1 NA TGCGCCAGCAGCTTGGAGGGATTCACAGATACGCAGTATTTT CASSLEGFTDTQYF
TRBJ2-5 NA TRBV27 NA TGTGCCAGCGCCCGCGGGACTTTGGTGGAGACCCAGTACTTC CASARGTLVETQYF
TRBJ1-5 TRBD1 TRBV28 few TGTGCCAGCAGAACCGACAGGGGATGGAATCAGCCCCAGCATTTT CASRTDRGWNQPQHF
TRBJ1-5 TRBD1 TRBV4-1 NA TGCGCCAGCAGCCCCGTACCCGGGACAGGGGCTCAGCCCCAGCATTTT CASSPVPGTGAQPQHF
TRBJ2-1 NA TRBV11-2 NA TGTGCCAGCAGCTTAGTGTACTCCAATGAGCAGTTCTTC CASSLVYSNEQFF
TRBJ2-6 TRBD1 TRBV25-1 few TGTGCCAGCAGTGCACAGGGGGCTGGGGCCAACGTCCTGACTTTC CASSAQGAGANVLTF
TRBJ1-5 NA TRBV7-2 few TGTGCCAGCAGCTTAAGGAGTCAGCCCCAGCATTTT CASSLRSQPQHF
TRBJ2-7 TRBD2 TRBV10-3 NA TGTGCCATCTCCTGGGGGGGAGAGCAGTACTTC CAISWGGEQYF